In this sample, the clone carrying this T cell receptor (beta chain) turned up many times. Its antigen is still unknown. This sample stems from a study of neurological immune-mediated disorders. Whole-study results and caveats: Multiple sclerosis was found to have the least TCR clonal expansion, below healthy controls, and HTLV-1-associated myelopathy the most.

The cDNA was generated by 5'RACE with 10-nucleotide random UMIs. TCRdb called the 5' RACE reads again in MiXCR, with one record for every CDR3 protein. Seen here are some 60,000 distinct CDR3 sequences, roughly 10% observed once, and the top ten hold 6.6%. The sample's time point: longitudinal time-point 1 (baseline). The unsorted libraries were made from 2 million PBMCs kept at -80 C. Germline V gene data show CDR1 as MGHDK and CDR2 as SYGVNS. Trimming stripped 7 bases from V and 4 bases from J, with 7 bases between. The CDR3 spans 12 residues. The TCR originated in a male donor with HTLV-1-associated myelopathy (HAM/TSP). This chain uses TRBV25-1 with TRBJ1-4, with D possibly TRBD1 on 5 matching bases. The source material was PBMCs. The CDR3 DNA reads as TGTGCCAGCACAAGGGGTAATGAAAAACTGTTTTTT. This gives the protein CASTRGNEKLFF.